Described below is a single T cell receptor (beta chain) sequence and its context. Its antigen remains unidentified. V dropped 0 bases and J dropped 6; count of bases not matched to a gene: 5. The germline V gene has CDR1 SGHRS and CDR2 YFSETQ. The CDR3 has 15 amino acids. The sample comes from a study of regulatory T cells in long-lasting Graves disease. Documented time point: newly diagnosed GD, antithyroid drugs for less than 3 months. Making the TCR library involved RNA that had been extracted from PBMCs. With iRepertoire HTBI primers and Arm-PCR of CDR3 regions, TCR beta libraries were built. A single record per CDR3 protein comes from TCRdb applying MiXCR to the multiplex PCR reads. The sample carries 680,000 or so distinct CDR3 sequences, roughly 16% recorded once. General study findings and limits: New patients shared some 890 public clonotypes, fewer than the 2,741 shared by persistent patients. Small sample size may have lowered accuracy.

In addition, the sample was reused for a study of T cells in Graves' hyperthyroidism and ophthalmopathy. That work contributes: Patients aged 18 to 65 with hyperthyroidism were newly diagnosed, with duration under 2 months. Researchers report that a 13 V-J model separated ophthalmopathy from stable hyperthyroidism.

V and J are TRBV5-1 and TRBJ2-5, with TRBD2 matching over 10 bases. Here the sequenced sample was peripheral blood mononuclear cells (PBMCs), taken at new diagnosis, from a patient treated with antithyroid drugs. The clonotype was recovered from a woman between 25 and 40 years old with Graves disease. CDR3 nucleotides: TGCGCCAGCAGCTTGGAAGCGGGGGGGCCGAAGACCCAGTACTTC. This translates into CASSLEAGGPKTQYF.